A single sample gave rise to the 9 T cell receptor beta chains below, sequenced in a study of blood T cells in healthy people across ages. Sample-barcoded 5' priming and a J-beta primer mix drove a second PCR of roughly 7 to 11 cycles. TCRdb independently ran MiXCR on the 5' RACE reads; one entry per CDR3 protein. The repertoire holds roughly 1.6 million distinct CDR3 sequences, with about 32% as singletons. Source material: blood. The receptors were gathered from a woman younger than 45 in good health.

This CDR3 reads CASSQLTPDRGYTEAFF. The CDR3 DNA follows: TGCGCCAGCAGCCAACTTACGCCGGACAGGGGATACACTGAAGCTTTCTTT. The chain couples TRBV4-1 to TRBJ1-1; 9 bases are shared with TRBD1. CDR3 length equals 17 residues. CDR1 MGHRA and CDR2 YSYEKL come from the germline V gene. V shed 2 bases and J 3 bases; nucleotides not matched to a gene: 10.

The chain employs TRBV7-7 and TRBJ2-5; TRBD2 matches at 8 bases. The V gene's germline CDR1 is SSHAT and CDR2 FNYEAQ (reference sequence). The CDR3 sequence is 15 residues long. V shed 5 bases, J shed 1 base, and the junction held 6 bases outside the gene matches. The CDR3 region has the DNA TGTGCCAGCAGCAACGACCGGGGGGGCCAAGAGACCCAGTACTTC. This sequence encodes CASSNDRGGQETQYF.

The chain links TRBV5-5 to TRBJ1-5, with D hard to call. Trimming cost V 0 bases and J 0 bases, with 10 bases left between them. CDR3 length: 16 amino acids. CDR1 is SGHKS, CDR2 YYEKEE, per germline (reference sequence). As DNA, the CDR3 is TGTGCCAGCAGCTTGGCCTTAAAGTATAGCAATCAGCCCCAGCATTTT. Its translation: CASSLALKYSNQPQHF. Full variable domain (outside the CDR3, taken from reference TRBV5-5 and TRBJ1-5): DAGVTQSPTHLIKTRGQQVTLRCSPISGHKSVSWYQQVLGQGPQFIFQYYEKEERGRGNFPDRFSARQFPNYSSELNVNALLLGDSALYLCASSLALKYSNQPQHFGDGTRLSIL.

This clonotype came up a few times. This rearrangement joins TRBV7-8 to TRBJ2-7; 7 bases agree with TRBD1. Germline CDR1 and CDR2: SGHVS and FQNEAQ. The ends lost 4 bases at V and 0 bases at J; junction bases unmatched: 6. The CDR3 is 15 residues long. The CDR3 region has the DNA TGTGCCAGCAGCTGGGCAGGGGGTAGCTCCTACGAGCAGTACTTC. Its translation is CASSWAGGSSYEQYF.

This clonotype has a handful of counts. This chain connects TRBV6-5 to TRBJ2-1; D may correspond to TRBD1 or TRBD2 (5 bases each). Germline values: CDR1 MNHEY, CDR2 SVGAGI. Trimming removed 4 bases at V and 0 bases at J, with 10 bases between. The CDR3 length is 15 residues. CDR3 loop: CASSSRDVSYNEQFF. The CDR3 nucleotides are TGTGCCAGCAGTTCCAGGGACGTCTCCTACAATGAGCAGTTCTTC.

V usage is TRBV13 and J usage is TRBJ1-2; 7 positions agree with TRBD1. In germline, CDR1 is PRHDT, CDR2 FYEKMQ (reference sequence). After removal of 5 bases from V and 4 bases from J, the junction contained 19 bases not matched to a gene. The CDR3 is made up of 18 amino acids. CDR3 sequence (DNA): TGTGCCAGCAGCCCATCGTTTAGGGGGGACAGTGAATCCTATGGCTACACCTTC. Protein sequence: CASSPSFRGDSESYGYTF.

This sequence joins TRBV7-9 and TRBJ1-2, with 9 positions matching TRBD1. V shed 6 bases, J shed 7 bases, and the junction held 12 bases outside the gene matches. This CDR3 region has 15 residues. CDR1 is SEHNR and CDR2 is FQNEAQ in the germline V gene (reference sequence). DNA for the CDR3: TGTGCCAGCAGTCCGAGTCCCGGGACAGGGCTTGGCTACACCTTC. As protein: CASSPSPGTGLGYTF.

Only a few counts were recorded for this clonotype. The genes are TRBV5-1 and TRBJ2-3; D possibly corresponds to TRBD1 (5 bases). V lost 2 bases and J lost 2, with 21 bases in between. The CDR3 loop spans 18 amino acids. Looked up from germline, CDR1 is SGHRS and CDR2 is YFSETQ. CDR3 in amino acids: CASSFSGFERSLTDTQYF. As DNA, the CDR3 is TGCGCCAGCAGCTTCTCAGGGTTCGAACGGAGCCTCACAGATACGCAGTATTTT. Together with reference TRBV5-1 and TRBJ2-3, the CDR3 gives the full variable domain: KAGVTQTPRYLIKTRGQQVTLSCSPISGHRSVSWYQQTPGQGLQFLFEYFSETQRNKGNFPGRFSGRQFSNSRSEMNVSTLELGDSALYLCASSFSGFERSLTDTQYFGPGTRLTVL.

The genes are TRBV5-1 and TRBJ2-6, with D perhaps matching TRBD1 (6 bases). Between the trimmed V and J ends, which lost 1 base and 1 base, there was a span of 15 bases. This CDR3 contains 18 residues. The germline gives CDR1 SGHRS, CDR2 YFSETQ. The CDR3 bases are TGCGCCAGCAGCTTGTTAGGGGACACCAAATCTGGGGCCAACGTCCTGACTTTC. This translates into CASSLLGDTKSGANVLTF.